The 14 T cell receptor beta chains in this list originate from one sample, sequenced in a study of blood T cell repertoires in COVID-19. Some clones are missing from TCRdb's copy, which holds only in-frame ones; the method was immunoSEQ multiplex PCR. This sample has about 120,000 clones, with approximately 87% found just once. The specimen sequenced was peripheral blood. The receptors stem from a man aged 60-69 years with acute or convalescent COVID-19.

This clone was counted once. This sequence joins TRBV5-1 and TRBJ2-3; tentatively, D is TRBD2 (6 bases). Germline loops: CDR1 SGHRS, CDR2 YFSETQ. This CDR3 comprises 15 residues. The germline V and J ends were trimmed by 2 bases and 0 bases, with 10 bases remaining between them. CDR3 nucleotide sequence: TGCGCCAGCAGCTTAGGCGGGATGAGCACAGATACGCAGTATTTT. This translates into CASSLGGMSTDTQYF.

CDR3 in DNA: TGTGCCATCAGTGAAGGCAGGGATTACACCGGGGAGCTGTTTTTT. It codes for CAISEGRDYTGELFF. The V call is TRBV10-3, the J call TRBJ2-2, with D perhaps TRBD1 (5 bases). CDR1 is ENHRY, CDR2 SYGVKD, per germline. Deletions cut 3 bases from V and 3 bases from J, with 11 bases between. The CDR3 consists of 15 residues.

The chain couples TRBV5-5 to TRBJ2-5; D is possibly TRBD1 (5 bases). This CDR3 is 14 amino acids long. The V gene lost 2 bases and the J gene lost 4 bases, with 12 bases spanning the gap. CDR1 is SGHKS and CDR2 is YYEKEE in the germline V gene (reference sequence). DNA for the CDR3: TGTGCCAGCAGCTTTGGGCAGGGAAGAGAGACCCAGTACTTC. As protein: CASSFGQGRETQYF.

A single count supports this clone. The CDR3 bases are TGTGCCAGCAGTCCCCGGGGACAGGCTCCCTCCTACGAGCAGTACTTC. Translating gives CASSPRGQAPSYEQYF. The genes are TRBV27 and TRBJ2-7; the match to TRBD1 covers 8 bases. The V and J ends lost 5 bases and 0 bases, in that order; junction bases with no gene match: 9. This CDR3 comprises 16 residues. Germline values: CDR1 MNHEY, CDR2 SMNVEV (reference sequence).

This clone showed up just once. This chain joins TRBV19 and TRBJ2-2, with 11 bases that match TRBD2. The germline CDR1 and CDR2 sequences are LNHDA and SQIVND (reference sequence). The CDR3 has 15 residues. Losses at the gene ends were 8 bases for V and 8 bases for J; bases not matched to a gene: 10. CDR3 sequence (DNA): TGTGCCAGTGCAATTCTAGCGGGAGGAAATGGGGAGCTGTTTTTT. This gives the protein CASAILAGGNGELFF.

V usage is TRBV29-1 and J usage is TRBJ2-7; D not resolved. CDR1 and CDR2 from the germline V gene are SQVTM and ANQGSEA. The CDR3 totals 11 residues. Between the trimmed V and J ends, which lost 7 bases and 6 bases, there was a span of 13 bases. CDR3 in amino acids: CSAYENGEQYF. In DNA form, the CDR3 reads TGCAGCGCCTATGAGAACGGCGAGCAGTACTTC.

V and J are TRBV6-5 and TRBJ1-1; TRBD1 might be the D (6 bases). Trimming cost V 7 bases and J 6 bases, with 21 bases left between them. The CDR3 has 15 residues. Per the germline V gene, CDR1 is MNHEY and CDR2 is SVGAGI. CDR3 residues: CASTPGEGGSSEAFF. The CDR3 coding sequence is TGTGCCAGCACCCCGGGCGAGGGGGGGAGCTCTGAAGCTTTCTTT.

This clone was recorded a few times. V gene TRBV9 combines with J gene TRBJ1-2; D might be TRBD1 (6 bases). V was clipped by 4 bases and J by 2 bases, with 15 bases between them. Germline CDR1 reads SGDLS; CDR2 reads YYNGEE. The CDR3 runs to 15 residues. CDR3 coding DNA: TGTGCCAGCAGCTCAGGGGTATCTCGAAACTATGGCTACACCTTC. This codes for CASSSGVSRNYGYTF. The full variable domain, its missing parts supplied by reference TRBV9 and TRBJ1-2, is DSGVTQTPKHLITATGQRVTLRCSPRSGDLSVYWYQQSLDQGLQFLIQYYNGEERAKGNILERFSAQQFPDLHSELNLSSLELGDSALYFCASSSGVSRNYGYTFGSGTRLTVV.

The V call is TRBV5-1, the J call TRBJ1-2, with a possible D match to TRBD1 (5 bases). The germline CDR1 and CDR2 sequences are SGHRS and YFSETQ. The CDR3 covers 13 residues. Trimming cost V 3 bases and J 8 bases, with 14 bases left between them. CDR3 nucleotide sequence: TGCGCCAGCAGCTCGGGGGAAGGAGCGGGCTACACCTTC. Protein sequence: CASSSGEGAGYTF.

V and J are TRBV10-3 and TRBJ1-5; D gene unclear. This CDR3 has 12 residues. V was pared by 5 bases and J by 3 bases, with 5 bases between. CDR1 ENHRY and CDR2 SYGVKD come from the germline V gene. The CDR3 spells CAISSINQPQHF. CDR3 bases: TGTGCCATCAGTTCAATCAATCAGCCCCAGCATTTT.

The rearrangement uses TRBV5-4 and TRBJ2-1, with D hard to call. The V end was cut by 0 bases, the J end by 0 bases, with 10 bases between. Germline V gene data show CDR1 as SGHNT and CDR2 as YYREEE (reference sequence). CDR3 length: 16 amino acids. The CDR3 here is CASSLAPVSSYNEQFF. The CDR3 nucleotides read TGTGCCAGCAGCTTGGCCCCGGTGAGCTCCTACAATGAGCAGTTCTTC.

This chain joins TRBV4-1 and TRBJ1-4; D unclear. Looked up from germline, CDR1 is MGHRA and CDR2 is YSYEKL. The germline V and J ends were trimmed by 6 bases and 3 bases, with 11 bases remaining between them. There are 14 residues in the CDR3. The CDR3 bases are TGCGCCAGCAGTGCGGAGCAGTCTAATGAAAAACTGTTTTTT. Amino acid sequence: CASSAEQSNEKLFF.

The chain recombines TRBV11-2 with TRBJ2-2, with 8 nucleotides matching TRBD1. The CDR3 is made up of 16 amino acids. Germline values: CDR1 SGHAT, CDR2 FQNNGV. V lost 5 bases, J lost 1 base, and 6 bases stayed unmatched. This CDR3 reads CASSLQGAGNTGELFF. In DNA form, the CDR3 reads TGTGCCAGCAGCCTTCAGGGGGCAGGGAACACCGGGGAGCTGTTTTTT.

The V gene is TRBV7-8, the J gene TRBJ2-3, with TRBD2 identical over 12 bases. The CDR3 length is 18 residues. Germline V gene data show CDR1 as SGHVS and CDR2 as FQNEAQ. V was pared by 2 bases and J by 1 base, with 7 bases of the junction left unmatched. The CDR3 sequence: CASSLRRTSGVRTDTQYF. Here the CDR3 DNA reads TGTGCCAGCAGCTTAAGGCGGACTAGCGGGGTCCGCACAGATACGCAGTATTTT.